In its sample, the clone carrying this T cell receptor beta chain was seen once. Its specificity is not known. This entry comes from a study of long-term antiretroviral therapy in people with HIV. Background on the study: The 2015 immediate-ART recommendation came about a decade after the earliest samples.

Trimming stripped 1 base from V and 0 bases from J, with 5 bases between. The CDR3 loop spans 14 amino acids. Looked up from germline, CDR1 is SGHVS and CDR2 is FNYEAQ. Sequencing used immunoSEQ v3.0 at survey level. Measured with immunoSEQ multiplex PCR; TCRdb has only the in-frame clones, and not every one. The table records roughly 29,000 clones, approximately 80% of them present only once. Notes on the study in general: Although diversity increased after ART, it remained lower than in transplant donor controls. Blood dating 2004 to 2017 may reflect older ART regimens. Controls showed broader CDR3 length ranges than did the HIV repertoires.

The input for sequencing was unsorted PBMCs, taken 0.3 years after starting antiretroviral therapy. This chain joins TRBV7-6 and TRBJ2-3; D unresolved. This receptor was identified in a man aged 35 to 55 with HIV. CDR3 loop: CASSLEASTDTQYF. The CDR3 DNA reads TGTGCCAGCAGCTTAGAGGCCAGCACAGATACGCAGTATTTT. The variable domain in full, completed from reference TRBV7-6 and TRBJ2-3, reads GAGVSQSPRYKVTKRGQDVALRCDPISGHVSLYWYRQALGQGPEFLTYFNYEAQQDKSGLPNDRFSAERPEGSISTLTIQRTEQRDSAMYRCASSLEASTDTQYFGPGTRLTVL.